This entry features one T cell receptor (beta chain) sequence. As yet, its antigen is unknown. The data originate from a study of cytomegalovirus exposure and HLA in healthy donors. General study findings and limits: A further, later analysis showed that HLA-associated TCR beta chains (compared with equally common others) were more clonally expanded. The authors assumed roughly uniform sequencing depth across donors for presence/absence analyses.

The V end lost 3 bases, the J end lost 4 bases, and 18 bases lay between the germline ends. The V gene's germline CDR1 is LNHDA and CDR2 SQIVND (reference sequence). This CDR3 has 16 residues. The primer mix had 60 Vbeta and 13 Jbeta primers. Profiled with immunoSEQ multiplex PCR; TCRdb holds only in-frame clones, not every one. The data hold 130,000 or so clones, with under 75% observed a single time. The sequenced sample was PBMCs. The genes are TRBV19 and TRBJ1-2; possibly TRBD1 for D (5 bases). The TCR sequence derives from a woman aged 40 to 50 in good health and CMV-seronegative. The CDR3 nucleotides read TGTGCCAGTAGTATTGCCGGGCGGGGCAGACCCTATGGCTACACCTTC. Encoded protein: CASSIAGRGRPYGYTF.